This is a list of T cell receptor beta chains from one sample in a study of blood T cell repertoires in COVID-19. Method: immunoSEQ multiplex PCR; TCRdb's copy keeps in-frame clones and lacks some. This sample has tens of thousands of clones, with 80% found just once. Sequencing was performed on peripheral blood. The source is a woman of 80 years or more with acute or convalescent COVID-19. CDR3s include the opening cysteine and the closing phenylalanine or tryptophan. Fields, in order: D gene, clone size, CDR3 length, V gene, J gene, CDR3 protein, CDR3 DNA. D genes are given only for firm matches. Clone size is given for some rows only: seen once, a few or many times, or a class if the clone is expanded.

D: TRBD1
size: once
length: 17
V: TRBV12-5
J: TRBJ1-2
CDR3: CASGLTSSGTGVDGYTF
DNA: TGTGCTAGTGGTTTGACGTCCTCCGGGACAGGGGTCGATGGCTACACCTTC

D: NA
size: NA
length: 15
V: TRBV5-4
J: TRBJ2-2
CDR3: CASRRGNSNTGELFF
DNA: TGTGCCAGCAGAAGGGGTAATTCGAACACCGGGGAGCTGTTTTTT

D: TRBD1
size: few
length: 15
V: TRBV5-1
J: TRBJ2-7
CDR3: CASSSLGQETYEQYF
DNA: TGCGCCAGCAGCTCCCTGGGACAGGAGACCTACGAGCAGTACTTC

D: NA
size: NA
length: 11
V: TRBV2
J: TRBJ1-4
CDR3: CASRSYQKLFF
DNA: TGTGCCAGCAGGTCCTATCAAAAACTGTTTTTT

D: TRBD1
size: few
length: 15
V: TRBV7-2
J: TRBJ1-6
CDR3: CASTPPPTGGSPLHF
DNA: TGTGCCAGCACCCCCCCTCCGACAGGGGGTTCACCCCTCCACTTT

D: TRBD1
size: NA
length: 15
V: TRBV7-3
J: TRBJ1-2
CDR3: CASSPQTGGDYGYTF
DNA: TGTGCCAGCAGCCCCCAGACAGGGGGGGACTATGGCTACACCTTC

D: TRBD2
size: NA
length: 14
V: TRBV6-1
J: TRBJ2-2
CDR3: CASLPTSVPGELFF
DNA: TGTGCCAGCCTGCCGACTAGCGTCCCCGGGGAGCTGTTTTTT

D: TRBD2
size: NA
length: 17
V: TRBV4-1
J: TRBJ2-2
CDR3: CASSQVARGGGRGELFF
DNA: TGCGCCAGCAGCCAAGTAGCTCGGGGGGGAGGTCGAGGGGAGCTGTTTTTT

D: NA
size: NA
length: 13
V: TRBV7-9
J: TRBJ1-1
CDR3: CASSLVRESEAFF
DNA: TGTGCCAGCAGCTTAGTTCGTGAGAGTGAAGCTTTCTTT

D: NA
size: NA
length: 17
V: TRBV28
J: TRBJ1-3
CDR3: CASSPGGGVLSGNTIYF
DNA: TGTGCCAGCAGCCCCGGGGGAGGGGTCCTCTCTGGAAACACCATATATTTT

D: NA
size: NA
length: 13
V: TRBV12-3/TRBV12-4
J: TRBJ1-5
CDR3: CASSLVENQPQHF
DNA: TGTGCCAGCAGTTTAGTGGAGAATCAGCCCCAGCATTTT

D: NA
size: once
length: 14
V: TRBV19
J: TRBJ1-1
CDR3: CASTPRRRDTEAFF
DNA: TGTGCCAGTACCCCGAGGAGGCGGGACACTGAAGCTTTCTTT